This TCR beta chain originates from a study of post-analysis software for immune sequencing data. Broader study findings: Among multiple sclerosis patients, normalized Chao1 diversity was significantly below that of controls. With TRBV5-6, TRBV5-1 and TRBV20-1 included, about five TRBV segments were more frequent in patients than in controls.

Of note for this clonotype: What it binds is unknown.

Carried by the TCR beta cDNA libraries were unique molecular identifiers. Input populations of 1 to 10 million T cells gave rise to approximately 500,000 cDNA molecules. One entry per CDR3 protein, called by TCRdb with MiXCR from the PCR reads. Here the sample spans about 430,000 distinct CDR3 sequences, 39% being singletons. The CDR3 sequence is 14 residues long. V trimming: 6 bases; J trimming: 5 bases; junction bases outside the gene matches: 10. Germline assignment: CDR1 MNHEY and CDR2 SMNVEV (reference sequence). The chain is built from TRBV27 and TRBJ2-7; 7 bases map to TRBD1. This receptor was identified in a girl aged 2-10 years with multiple sclerosis. Sequencing was done on a sample of blood. This CDR3 reads CASSLQGREDEQYF. The CDR3 DNA follows: TGTGCCAGCAGCTTACAGGGGCGCGAGGACGAGCAGTACTTC.